The source of this T cell receptor (beta chain) is a study of blood T cell repertoires in COVID-19. The ends were cut back, 4 bases at V and 3 bases at J, with 17 bases in the middle. Germline CDR1 reads SGHNT; CDR2 reads YYREEE (reference sequence). The CDR3 consists of 15 residues. Profiling relied on immunoSEQ multiplex PCR, and the TCRdb table lists in-frame clones only, not all of them. The repertoire consists of 150,000 to 200,000 clones, with over 70% occurring once and the leading ten covering roughly 17%. This clonotype was sampled from a man aged 55 to 70 with active or convalescent COVID-19. The chain combines TRBV5-4 with TRBJ2-7, with D perhaps matching TRBD1 (6 bases). Sequencing was carried out using peripheral blood. DNA for the CDR3: TGTGCCAGCAGCCCTGGACAGCGACAGGTCTACGAGCAGTACTTC. As protein: CASSPGQRQVYEQYF.